This T cell receptor (beta chain) came from a study of T cells in localized non-small cell lung cancer. Assay used: immunoSEQ multiplex PCR; TCRdb lists only in-frame clones, some missing. The sample holds some 27,000 clones, roughly 90% seen once. This specimen consisted of peripheral blood, obtained before any cancer treatment. This clonotype was obtained from a woman aged 18-50 years with stage I lung adenocarcinoma.

Here the CDR3 reads CASSREGRRSDTQYF. The CDR3 DNA reads TGTGCCAGCAGCCGGGAGGGGCGCCGGTCAGATACGCAGTATTTT. V gene TRBV7-3 combines with J gene TRBJ2-3, with 8 positions matching TRBD2. The length of the CDR3 is 15 residues. In germline, CDR1 is SGHTA, CDR2 FQGTGA. J was trimmed by 4 bases and V by 5 bases; bases with no gene match: 8. The variable domain in full, completed from reference TRBV7-3 and TRBJ2-3, reads GAGVSQTPSNKVTEKGKYVELRCDPISGHTALYWYRQSLGQGPEFLIYFQGTGAADDSGLPNDRFFAVRPEGSVSTLKIQRTERGDSAVYLCASSREGRRSDTQYFGPGTRLTVL.